A single sample is the source of the 7 T cell receptor beta chains below, sequenced in a study of low-dose radiotherapy and immunotherapy resistance in tumors. Time point of the sample: after trial treatment. Treatment specified: LDRT plus nivolumab, ipilimumab, low-dose cyclophosphamide and aspirin (RACIN trial). Primers targeting TRAV and TRBV primed first-strand cDNA, covering alpha and beta chains. A constant-region primer paired with the V-primer adapter amplified TCRs over around 18 PCR cycles. MiXCR, applied by TCRdb to the reads, yields one record per CDR3 protein. Among 30,000 to 45,000 distinct CDR3 sequences listed, roughly 20% were seen once. Sequences were derived from PBMCs, sampled after low-dose radiotherapy plus immunotherapy. Source of these receptors: a female donor with ovarian cancer.

This clonotype showed up many times. The V call is TRBV19, the J call TRBJ1-4; D remains unclear. CDR1 and CDR2 from the germline V gene are LNHDA and SQIVND (reference sequence). The V gene lost 3 bases and the J gene lost 5 bases, with 7 bases spanning the gap. The CDR3 spans 13 residues. The CDR3 nucleotides read TGTGCCAGTAGTATCGGACGGAATGAAAAACTGTTTTTT. Protein product: CASSIGRNEKLFF.

Many counts were recorded for this clonotype. This chain links TRBV12-3 or TRBV12-4 with TRBJ1-1, with D uncertain. The CDR3 runs 15 residues. V was trimmed by 7 bases and J by 0 bases, leaving 15 bases between them. CDR3 loop: CASMRLWGMNTEAFF. The CDR3 DNA reads TGTGCCAGCATGCGGTTATGGGGTATGAACACTGAAGCTTTCTTT.

The CDR3 DNA is TGTGCCAGCAGTGTACAGGGGGCAGGGGAGACCCAGTACTTC. Protein sequence: CASSVQGAGETQYF. The chain couples TRBV6-1 to TRBJ2-5; 9 bases align to TRBD1. V lost 4 bases and J lost 5; bases outside the gene matches: 5. This CDR3 comprises 14 residues. CDR1 and CDR2 (germline): MNHNS, SASEGT.

The genes are TRBV5-1 and TRBJ2-3; no firm D call. V was clipped by 4 bases and J by 6 bases, with 12 bases between them. This CDR3 comprises 13 residues. Per the germline V gene, CDR1 is SGHRS and CDR2 is YFSETQ. CDR3 nucleotide sequence: TGCGCCAGCAGCCCCGGGCTCGCGGATACGCAGTATTTT. Residues: CASSPGLADTQYF.

This clonotype appeared many times. The CDR3 bases are TGTGCCAGCAGTTTACCCCCTAACACAGATACGCAGTATTTT. Translating gives CASSLPPNTDTQYF. V and J are TRBV12-3 or TRBV12-4 and TRBJ2-3; D is ambiguous. V was shortened by 2 bases and J by 2 bases, with 8 bases between the two germline ends. The CDR3 loop spans 14 amino acids.

This clonotype was recorded many times. V is TRBV6-5 and J is TRBJ2-1, with D perhaps being TRBD1 or TRBD2 (5 bases each). Trimming left V 5 bases short and J 6 bases short, with 14 bases between. CDR1 is MNHEY and CDR2 is SVGAGI in the germline V gene. The CDR3 length is 14 residues. For the CDR3, the DNA is TGTGCCAGCAGTGGTAGGGCAGGGAGCAATGAGCAGTTCTTC. It translates to CASSGRAGSNEQFF.

This clonotype was counted many times. The chain couples TRBV14 to TRBJ2-3; D gene unclear. CDR1 and CDR2 from the germline V gene are SGHDN and FVKESK. V was pared by 4 bases and J by 6 bases, with 17 bases between. The CDR3 covers 15 residues. The CDR3 region has the DNA TGTGCCAGCAGCCGCCAACCGTTATCCCCCGATACGCAGTATTTT. The encoded protein is CASSRQPLSPDTQYF. Full variable domain (outside the CDR3, taken from reference TRBV14 and TRBJ2-3): EAGVTQFPSHSVIEKGQTVTLRCDPISGHDNLYWYRRVMGKEIKFLLHFVKESKQDESGMPNNRFLAERTGGTYSTLKVQPAELEDSGVYFCASSRQPLSPDTQYFGPGTRLTVL.